The 25 T cell receptor beta chains below were found in one sample sequenced in a study of cytomegalovirus exposure and HLA in healthy donors. Clones were sequenced by immunoSEQ multiplex PCR, and TCRdb holds only the in-frame ones, with some missing. The repertoire includes fewer than 120,000 clones, 88% of them detected once, and under 1.5% sits in the top ten. Sequencing was done on a sample of PBMCs. These receptors were collected from a woman aged 25 to 39 in good health and CMV-seropositive.

This clone was seen a few times. The chain carries TRBV30 and TRBJ2-7; possible D gene TRBD1, 6 bases. V lost 4 bases and J 3 bases, leaving 13 bases between the germline ends. The CDR3 extends over 13 amino acids. Germline CDR1 GTSNPN, CDR2 SVGIG (reference sequence). The CDR3: CAWNAQGLYEQYF. As DNA, the CDR3 is TGTGCCTGGAATGCACAGGGTCTCTACGAGCAGTACTTC.

This clone is a singleton in its sample. The rearrangement joins TRBV4-3 to TRBJ1-2; D is perhaps TRBD1 (5 bases). The V end was cut by 2 bases, the J end by 8 bases, with 18 bases between. CDR1 is LGHNA and CDR2 is YSLEER in the germline V gene. The CDR3 runs to 15 residues. CDR3 sequence reads: CASSQNNGAVGGYTF. In DNA, the CDR3 is TGCGCCAGCAGCCAAAATAATGGGGCTGTGGGGGGCTACACCTTC.

The genes are TRBV6-1 and TRBJ1-2, with 11 bases aligning to TRBD1. The CDR3 length is 14 residues. V shed 6 bases and J 4 bases; nucleotides not matched to a gene: 4. Germline CDR1 and CDR2: MNHNS and SASEGT. This CDR3 reads CASRGTGGTYGYTF. CDR3 DNA: TGTGCCAGCAGAGGGACAGGGGGAACCTATGGCTACACCTTC.

This clone was observed a single time. The chain couples TRBV10-3 to TRBJ2-2, with 11 bases matching TRBD2. Trimming removed 8 bases from V and 2 bases from J; junction bases left unmatched: 10. Looked up from germline, CDR1 is ENHRY and CDR2 is SYGVKD. The CDR3 extends over 17 amino acids. CDR3 nucleotides: TGTGCCATCCTGTTGTCTAGCGGGGGGCCCAACACCGGGGAGCTGTTTTTT. Translated: CAILLSSGGPNTGELFF.

This clone came up a few times. CDR3 amino acids: CASSPLGTGNYGYTF. CDR3 nucleotides: TGTGCCAGCAGCCCTTTGGGGACAGGAAACTATGGCTACACCTTC. The chain combines TRBV7-8 with TRBJ1-2; 8 positions agree with TRBD1. The CDR3 spans 15 residues. J gave up 2 bases and V 5 bases, and 7 bases lay outside the gene matches. Germline V gives CDR1 SGHVS, CDR2 FQNEAQ.

Details on this clone: Compared with germline, one end of the junction differs, possibly owing to a read error. The V and J genes are TRBV29-1 and TRBJ2-5; 13 bases agree with TRBD2. This CDR3 contains 14 residues. CDR1 is SQVTM, CDR2 ANQGSEA, per germline. CDR3 in amino acids: CSVGLAGAQGTQYF. The DNA for the CDR3 is TGCAGCGTCGGACTAGCGGGGGCCCAAGGGACCCAGTACTTC. Complete variable domain (other parts from reference TRBV29-1 and TRBJ2-5): SAVISQKPSRDICQRGTSLTIQCQVDSQVTMMFWYRQQPGQSLTLIATANQGSEATYESGFVIDKFPISRPNLTFSTLTVSNMSPEDSSIYLCSVGLAGAQGTQYFGPGTRLLVL.

This chain connects TRBV7-9 to TRBJ1-5; D may be TRBD1 (6 bases). The CDR3 sequence is 13 residues long. Trimming removed 2 bases from V and 6 bases from J, with 8 bases in between. CDR1 is SEHNR, CDR2 FQNEAQ, per germline (reference sequence). CDR3 bases: TGTGCCAGCAGCTTACAGGGGAGTCAGCCCCAGCATTTT. This translates into CASSLQGSQPQHF. The full variable domain, in which reference TRBV7-9 and TRBJ1-5 provide the parts outside the CDR3, is DTGVSQNPRHKITKRGQNVTFRCDPISEHNRLYWYRQTLGQGPEFLTYFQNEAQLEKSRLLSDRFSAERPKGSFSTLEIQRTEQGDSAMYLCASSLQGSQPQHFGDGTRLSIL.

The genes are TRBV19 and TRBJ1-1; the D gene is possibly TRBD1 (6 bases). With 7 bases removed from V and 4 bases from J, the gap between germline ends came to 10 bases. CDR3 length equals 12 residues. CDR1 and CDR2 (germline): LNHDA, SQIVND (reference sequence). The DNA for the CDR3 is TGTGCCAGTACGGGGGGCAGCACTGAAGCTTTCTTT. As protein: CASTGGSTEAFF.

A single count supports this clone. The sample has other DNA sequences that encode this CDR3 too. This chain links TRBV19 with TRBJ2-7, with TRBD1 identical over 8 bases. CDR1 LNHDA and CDR2 SQIVND come from the germline V gene (reference sequence). CDR3 size: 15 residues. The V and J ends lost 4 bases and 1 base, in that order; junction bases with no gene match: 6. CDR3 residues: CASSTQDRGSYEQYF. In DNA, the CDR3 is TGTGCCAGTAGTACCCAAGACAGGGGATCCTACGAGCAGTACTTC.

The CDR3 region has the DNA TGTGCCAGCTCACCGGGACTAGCGTCCTACGAGCAGTACTTC. Protein: CASSPGLASYEQYF. The chain links TRBV18 to TRBJ2-7, with 10 nucleotides matching TRBD2. The germline gives CDR1 KGHSH, CDR2 LQKENI. Losses at the gene ends were 3 bases for V and 1 base for J; bases not matched to a gene: 0. The length of the CDR3 is 14 residues.

V is TRBV7-3 and J is TRBJ2-3, with TRBD1 identical over 9 bases. This CDR3 has 15 residues. Germline V gene data show CDR1 as SGHTA and CDR2 as FQGTGA. V shed 5 bases and J 3 bases; nucleotides not matched to a gene: 6. CDR3 DNA: TGTGCCAGCAGCCTTACAGGGGGCCGAACAGATACGCAGTATTTT. Amino acid sequence: CASSLTGGRTDTQYF.

This chain uses TRBV7-9 with TRBJ2-3, with 13 positions matching TRBD2. The CDR3 spans 14 residues. V trimming: 5 bases; J trimming: 6 bases; junction bases outside the gene matches: 2. In germline, CDR1 is SEHNR, CDR2 FQNEAQ (reference sequence). CDR3 amino acids: CASSLTSGGDTQYF. For the CDR3, the DNA is TGTGCCAGCAGCCTGACTAGCGGGGGGGATACGCAGTATTTT.

The rearrangement links TRBV20-1 to TRBJ2-7; 7 nucleotides match TRBD2. Trimming cost V 5 bases and J 5 bases; bases outside gene matches: 3. Germline V gene lookup returns CDR1 DFQATT and CDR2 SNEGSKA (reference sequence). The CDR3 length is 11 residues. The DNA of the CDR3 is TGCAGTGCTGGTGGGGGGGACGAGCAGTACTTC. Translated, it gives CSAGGGDEQYF.

A single count supports this clone. The V gene is TRBV5-6, the J gene TRBJ2-7, with D possibly matching TRBD2 (6 bases). Germline CDR1 and CDR2: SGHDT and YYEEEE. The CDR3 consists of 15 residues. With 0 bases removed from V and 6 bases from J, the gap between germline ends came to 16 bases. CDR3 loop: CASSLVSKEGIEQYF. The CDR3 DNA sequence: TGTGCCAGCAGCTTGGTGTCAAAGGAGGGAATCGAGCAGTACTTC.

Only a few counts were recorded for this clone. This sequence joins TRBV10-3 and TRBJ1-5; D ambiguous. CDR3 length: 13 residues. The germline V and J ends were trimmed by 3 bases and 7 bases, with 10 bases remaining between them. Germline V gene data show CDR1 as ENHRY and CDR2 as SYGVKD. The CDR3 protein is CAISEREGQPQHF. CDR3 nucleotide sequence: TGTGCCATCAGTGAACGGGAGGGCCAGCCCCAGCATTTT.

The V call is TRBV4-1, the J call TRBJ2-7; 9 bases agree with TRBD1. This CDR3 contains 17 residues. Germline lookup yields CDR1 MGHRA and CDR2 YSYEKL. Germline trimming cut 1 base from V and 5 bases from J; bases unmatched to any gene: 12. CDR3 sequence (DNA): TGCGCCAGCAGCCAAGGAAGGGCACGGGACAGGGAAAACGAGCAGTACTTC. Encoded protein: CASSQGRARDRENEQYF.

The chain employs TRBV6-1 and TRBJ2-1, with TRBD2 as a possible D gene (6 bases). V gave up 2 bases and J gave up 6 bases, with 14 bases separating them. Germline CDR1 and CDR2: MNHNS and SASEGT. The CDR3 is 15 residues long. In nucleotides, the CDR3 is TGTGCCAGCAGTGAAATGCCCGGGGGAGGCAATGAGCAGTTCTTC. Translation gives CASSEMPGGGNEQFF.

The chain carries TRBV5-6 and TRBJ2-5, with 7 positions matching TRBD2. The V and J ends lost 0 bases and 5 bases, in that order; junction bases with no gene match: 1. The CDR3 has 13 amino acids. CDR1 SGHDT and CDR2 YYEEEE come from the germline V gene. CDR3 nucleotides: TGTGCCAGCAGCTTGGGCGGGGGTGAGACCCAGTACTTC. Translating gives CASSLGGGETQYF.

CDR3: CASSHSGTSGRTDTQYF. The CDR3 DNA is TGTGCCAGCAGCCATTCCGGGACTAGCGGGCGCACAGATACGCAGTATTTT. V usage is TRBV4-2 and J usage is TRBJ2-3; 12 nucleotides match TRBD2. Germline lookup yields CDR1 LGHNA and CDR2 YNFKEQ. V lost 3 bases, J lost 1 base, and 5 bases stayed unmatched. The CDR3 totals 17 residues.

In this sample, this clone turned up a few times. This chain connects TRBV10-3 to TRBJ2-7; TRBD1 matches at 9 bases. Germline-derived CDR1 and CDR2 are ENHRY and SYGVKD. The CDR3 loop spans 13 amino acids. Trimming removed 7 bases from V and 4 bases from J; junction bases left unmatched: 5. The DNA for the CDR3 is TGTGCCATCAAGGGACAGGGAGAGTACGAGCAGTACTTC. This gives the protein CAIKGQGEYEQYF.

This clone was detected once. CDR3 nucleotide sequence: TGTGCCAGCAGCAACGGGGGGAACTATGGCTACACCTTC. Its protein product is CASSNGGNYGYTF. The chain couples TRBV6-5 to TRBJ1-2; perhaps TRBD1 as D (5 bases). The CDR3 covers 13 residues. Germline V gene data show CDR1 as MNHEY and CDR2 as SVGAGI. Trimming shortened V by 6 bases and J by 2 bases, and 10 bases separated the two germline ends.

This chain links TRBV7-2 with TRBJ1-1; 7 bases align to TRBD1. The CDR3 has 13 amino acids. Trimming took 4 bases from V and 4 from J; bases not matched to a gene: 3. Germline V gene data show CDR1 as SGHTA and CDR2 as FQGNSA. As DNA, the CDR3 is TGTGCCAGCAGCTCGACAGGGAGCACTGAAGCTTTCTTT. It encodes CASSSTGSTEAFF.

J is TRBJ2-5 and V is TRBV28, with 7 bases matching TRBD2. Germline lookup yields CDR1 MDHEN and CDR2 SYDVKM. The V and J ends lost 6 bases and 5 bases, in that order; junction bases with no gene match: 12. The CDR3 length is 15 residues. CDR3 nucleotides: TGTGCCAGCAGCCGAACGGGGGGAGGAGGGGAGACCCAGTACTTC. Its protein product is CASSRTGGGGETQYF.

The CDR3 reads CATSRVGADTQYF. The CDR3 DNA sequence: TGTGCCACCAGCAGAGTGGGAGCAGATACGCAGTATTTT. V gene TRBV15 combines with J gene TRBJ2-3; a possible D gene is TRBD2 (5 bases). From germline, CDR1 is LNHNV and CDR2 YYDKDF (reference sequence). This CDR3 spans 13 amino acids. V lost 1 base to trimming and J lost 4 bases, with 6 bases between them.

The V call is TRBV25-1, the J call TRBJ2-1, with 8 bases identical to TRBD1. Trimming at V came to 2 bases and at J to 11 bases, leaving 11 bases not matched to a gene. CDR3 size: 15 residues. Germline V gene sequence: CDR1 MGHDK, CDR2 SYGVNS. The chain's CDR3 is CASSEEGQDHYQQFF. CDR3 DNA sequence: TGTGCCAGCAGTGAAGAGGGACAGGACCACTATCAGCAGTTCTTC.